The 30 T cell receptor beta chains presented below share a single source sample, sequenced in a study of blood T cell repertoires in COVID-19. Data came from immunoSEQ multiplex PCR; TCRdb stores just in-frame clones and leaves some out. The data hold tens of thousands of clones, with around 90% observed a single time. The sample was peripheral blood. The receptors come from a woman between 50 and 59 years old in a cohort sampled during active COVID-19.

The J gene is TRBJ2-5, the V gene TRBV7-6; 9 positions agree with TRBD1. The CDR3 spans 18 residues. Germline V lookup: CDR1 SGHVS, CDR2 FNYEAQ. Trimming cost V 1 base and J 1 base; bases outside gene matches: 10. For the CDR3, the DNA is TGTGCCAGCAGCTTAGGGATAAGACAGGGGGGTGGCCAAGAGACCCAGTACTTC. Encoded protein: CASSLGIRQGGGQETQYF.

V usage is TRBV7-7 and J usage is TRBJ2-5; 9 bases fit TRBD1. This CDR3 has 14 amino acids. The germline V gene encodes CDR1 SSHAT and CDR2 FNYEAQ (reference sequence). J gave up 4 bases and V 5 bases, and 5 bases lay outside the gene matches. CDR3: CASSDPGQGETQYF. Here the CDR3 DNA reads TGTGCCAGCAGCGATCCGGGACAGGGAGAGACCCAGTACTTC.

The CDR3 DNA sequence: TGTGCCAGCAGCAGGGGGTCTAATGAAAAACTGTTTTTT. This codes for CASSRGSNEKLFF. This chain joins TRBV6-5 and TRBJ1-4, with TRBD1 matching 7 bases. The V gene's germline CDR1 is MNHEY and CDR2 SVGAGI. The V segment lost 6 bases and the J segment 3 bases; nucleotides outside the gene matches: 1. There are 13 residues in the CDR3.

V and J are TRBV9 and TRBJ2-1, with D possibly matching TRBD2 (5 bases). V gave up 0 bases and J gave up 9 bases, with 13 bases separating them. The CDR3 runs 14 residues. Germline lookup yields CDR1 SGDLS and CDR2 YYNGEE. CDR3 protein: CASSVVGEWVEQFF. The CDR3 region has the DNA TGTGCCAGCAGCGTAGTTGGGGAGTGGGTTGAGCAGTTCTTC.

This CDR3 reads CASTERGLSDTQYF. The DNA for the CDR3 is TGTGCCAGTACCGAGCGGGGTCTGTCAGATACGCAGTATTTT. The chain has TRBV6-6 and TRBJ2-3, with 7 bases lining up with TRBD2. The CDR3 sequence is 14 residues long. Germline-derived CDR1 and CDR2 are MNHNY and SVGAGI (reference sequence). Trimming took 9 bases from V and 4 from J; bases not matched to a gene: 10.

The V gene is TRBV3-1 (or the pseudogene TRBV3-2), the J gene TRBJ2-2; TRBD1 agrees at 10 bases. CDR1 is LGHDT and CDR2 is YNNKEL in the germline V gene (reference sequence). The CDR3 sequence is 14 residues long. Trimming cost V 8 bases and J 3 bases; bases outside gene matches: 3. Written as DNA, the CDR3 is TGTGCCAGCCGGACAGGGGGGTACACCGGGGAGCTGTTTTTT. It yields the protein CASRTGGYTGELFF.

CDR3 sequence: CASSGWDRSYPDLGYGYTF. The CDR3 bases are TGTGCCAGCAGTGGTTGGGACAGGAGCTACCCGGATTTAGGGTATGGCTACACCTTC. The gene calls are TRBV3-1 (or the pseudogene TRBV3-2) and TRBJ1-2, with TRBD1 matching over 8 bases. This CDR3 is built from 19 residues. The germline gives CDR1 LGHDT, CDR2 YNNKEL (reference sequence). The J segment lost 5 bases and the V segment lost 6 bases, leaving 23 bases of the junction unmatched.

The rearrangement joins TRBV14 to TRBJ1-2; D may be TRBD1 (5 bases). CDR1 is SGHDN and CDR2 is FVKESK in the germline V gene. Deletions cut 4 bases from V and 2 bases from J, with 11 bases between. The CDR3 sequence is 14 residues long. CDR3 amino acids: CASSRNQGNYGYTF. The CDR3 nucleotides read TGTGCCAGCAGCCGGAATCAGGGAAACTATGGCTACACCTTC.

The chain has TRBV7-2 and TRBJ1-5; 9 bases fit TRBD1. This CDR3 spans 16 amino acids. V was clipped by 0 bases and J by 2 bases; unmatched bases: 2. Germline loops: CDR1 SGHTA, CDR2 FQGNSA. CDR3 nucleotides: TGTGCCAGCAGCTTAGCGACAGGGGGAGGCAATCAGCCCCAGCATTTT. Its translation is CASSLATGGGNQPQHF.

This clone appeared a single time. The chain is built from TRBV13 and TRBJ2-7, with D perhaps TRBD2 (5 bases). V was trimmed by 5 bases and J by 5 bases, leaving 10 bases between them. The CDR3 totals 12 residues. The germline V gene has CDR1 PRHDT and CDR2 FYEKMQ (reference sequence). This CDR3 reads CASSEGNHEQYF. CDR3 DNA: TGTGCCAGCAGCGAGGGAAACCACGAGCAGTACTTC.

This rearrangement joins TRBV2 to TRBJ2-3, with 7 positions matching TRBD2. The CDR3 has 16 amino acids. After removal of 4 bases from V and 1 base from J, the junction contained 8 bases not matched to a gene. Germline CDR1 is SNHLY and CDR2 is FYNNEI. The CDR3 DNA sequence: TGTGCCAGCAGTGGAGCAGCGGGAAAGGGCACAGATACGCAGTATTTT. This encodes CASSGAAGKGTDTQYF.

This chain's CDR3 is CAAPNGRAYTGELFF. CDR3 nucleotides: TGTGCCGCCCCCAATGGGCGGGCCTACACCGGGGAGCTGTTTTTT. The chain employs TRBV24-1 and TRBJ2-2; tentative D call: TRBD2 (5 bases). The germline V gene has CDR1 KGHDR and CDR2 SFDVKD. This CDR3 has 15 amino acids. Trimming took off 12 bases at V and 3 bases at J, with 19 bases between the two ends.

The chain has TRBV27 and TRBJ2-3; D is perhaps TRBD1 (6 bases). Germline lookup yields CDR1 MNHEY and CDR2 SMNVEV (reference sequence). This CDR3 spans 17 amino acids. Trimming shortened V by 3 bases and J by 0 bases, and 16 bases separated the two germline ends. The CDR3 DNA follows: TGTGCCAGCAGTTTGTTGACGACAGGCCCTAGCACAGATACGCAGTATTTT. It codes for CASSLLTTGPSTDTQYF.

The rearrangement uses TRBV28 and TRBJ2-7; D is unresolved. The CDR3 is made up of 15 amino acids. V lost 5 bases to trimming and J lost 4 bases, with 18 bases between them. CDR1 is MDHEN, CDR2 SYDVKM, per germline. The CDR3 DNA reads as TGTGCCAGCAGTCCCATGCCAAGCGCGGCGTACGAGCAGTACTTC. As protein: CASSPMPSAAYEQYF. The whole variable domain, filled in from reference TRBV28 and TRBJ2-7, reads DVKVTQSSRYLVKRTGEKVFLECVQDMDHENMFWYRQDPGLGLRLIYFSYDVKMKEKGDIPEGYSVSREKKERFSLILESASTNQTSMYLCASSPMPSAAYEQYFGPGTRLTVT.

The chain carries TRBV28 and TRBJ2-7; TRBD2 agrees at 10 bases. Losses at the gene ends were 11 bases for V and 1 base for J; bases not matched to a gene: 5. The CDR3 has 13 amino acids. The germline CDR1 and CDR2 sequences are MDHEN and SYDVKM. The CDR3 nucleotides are TGTGCCGGAAGGACTAGCGGTTCCTACGAGCAGTACTTC. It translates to CAGRTSGSYEQYF. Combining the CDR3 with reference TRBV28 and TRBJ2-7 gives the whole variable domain DVKVTQSSRYLVKRTGEKVFLECVQDMDHENMFWYRQDPGLGLRLIYFSYDVKMKEKGDIPEGYSVSREKKERFSLILESASTNQTSMYLCAGRTSGSYEQYFGPGTRLTVT.

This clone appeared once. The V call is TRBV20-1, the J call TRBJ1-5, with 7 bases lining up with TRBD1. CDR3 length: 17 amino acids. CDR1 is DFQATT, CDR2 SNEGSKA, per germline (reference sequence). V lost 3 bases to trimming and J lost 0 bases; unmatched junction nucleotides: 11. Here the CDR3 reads CSASKKGQSYSNQPQHF. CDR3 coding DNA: TGCAGTGCTAGTAAAAAGGGACAGAGCTATAGCAATCAGCCCCAGCATTTT.

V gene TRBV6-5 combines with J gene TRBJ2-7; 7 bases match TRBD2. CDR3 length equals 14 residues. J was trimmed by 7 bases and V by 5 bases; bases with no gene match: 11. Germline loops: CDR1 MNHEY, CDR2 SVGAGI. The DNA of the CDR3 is TGTGCCAGCAGTCCCTCGGGGGGTACGGGAGAGCAGTACTTC. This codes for CASSPSGGTGEQYF.

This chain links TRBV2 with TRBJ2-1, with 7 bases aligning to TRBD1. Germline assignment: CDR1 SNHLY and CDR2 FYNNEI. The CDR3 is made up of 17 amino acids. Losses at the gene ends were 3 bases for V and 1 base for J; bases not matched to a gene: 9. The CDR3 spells CASSEGLGGPSYNEQFF. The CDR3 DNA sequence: TGTGCCAGCAGTGAGGGGCTAGGGGGCCCATCCTACAATGAGCAGTTCTTC.

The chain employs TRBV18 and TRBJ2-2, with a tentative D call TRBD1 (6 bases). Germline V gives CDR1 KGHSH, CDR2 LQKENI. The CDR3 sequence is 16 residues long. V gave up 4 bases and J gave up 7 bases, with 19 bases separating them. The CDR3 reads CASSLDSLAGVGELFF. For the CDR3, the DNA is TGTGCCAGCTCACTGGACAGCCTCGCCGGTGTCGGGGAGCTGTTTTTT. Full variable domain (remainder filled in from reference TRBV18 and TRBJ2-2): NAGVMQNPRHLVRRRGQEARLRCSPMKGHSHVYWYRQLPEEGLKFMVYLQKENIIDESGMPKERFSAEFPKEGPSILRIQQVVRGDSAAYFCASSLDSLAGVGELFFGEGSRLTVL.

The CDR3 DNA follows: TGTGCCAGCAGCTCCGAAATCTTGAGCGGAAACGAGCAGTTCTTC. Protein product: CASSSEILSGNEQFF. V usage is TRBV7-6 and J usage is TRBJ2-1; the D gene is possibly TRBD2 (5 bases). This CDR3 is 15 amino acids long. In germline, CDR1 is SGHVS, CDR2 FNYEAQ. The V end lost 4 bases, the J end lost 10 bases, and 20 bases lay between the germline ends.

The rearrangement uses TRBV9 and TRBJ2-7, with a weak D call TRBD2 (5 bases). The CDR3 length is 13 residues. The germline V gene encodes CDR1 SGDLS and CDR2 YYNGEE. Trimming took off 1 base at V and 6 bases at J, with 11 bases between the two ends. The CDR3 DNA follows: TGTGCCAGCAGCGTACGACATGGAGGCGAGCAGTACTTC. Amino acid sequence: CASSVRHGGEQYF.

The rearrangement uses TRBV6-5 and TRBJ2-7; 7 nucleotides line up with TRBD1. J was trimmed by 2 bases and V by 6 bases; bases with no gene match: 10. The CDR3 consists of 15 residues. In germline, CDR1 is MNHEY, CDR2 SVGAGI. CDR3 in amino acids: CASSLTGNLPYEQYF. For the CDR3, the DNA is TGTGCCAGCAGCCTGACAGGGAACCTCCCCTACGAGCAGTACTTC.

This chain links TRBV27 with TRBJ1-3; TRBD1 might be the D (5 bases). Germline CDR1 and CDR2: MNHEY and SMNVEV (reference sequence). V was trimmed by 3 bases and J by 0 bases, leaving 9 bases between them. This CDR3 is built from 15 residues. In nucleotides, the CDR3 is TGTGCCAGCAGTTTCCGGGGGAGCTCTGGAAACACCATATATTTT. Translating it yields CASSFRGSSGNTIYF.

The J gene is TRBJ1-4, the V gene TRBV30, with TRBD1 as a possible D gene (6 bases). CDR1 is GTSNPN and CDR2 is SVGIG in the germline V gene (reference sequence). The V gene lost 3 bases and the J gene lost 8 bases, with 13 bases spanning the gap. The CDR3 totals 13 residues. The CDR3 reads CAWSRGSEEKLFF. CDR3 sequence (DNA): TGTGCCTGGAGCAGGGGTTCCGAAGAAAAACTGTTTTTT.

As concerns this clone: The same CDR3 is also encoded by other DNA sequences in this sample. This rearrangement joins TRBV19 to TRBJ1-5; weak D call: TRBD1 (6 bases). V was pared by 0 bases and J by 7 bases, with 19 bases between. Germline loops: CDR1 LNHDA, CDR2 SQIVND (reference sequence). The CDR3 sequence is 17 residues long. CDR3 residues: CASSIDLWGAGGQPQHF. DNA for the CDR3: TGTGCCAGTAGTATAGATCTATGGGGGGCGGGGGGGCAGCCCCAGCATTTT.

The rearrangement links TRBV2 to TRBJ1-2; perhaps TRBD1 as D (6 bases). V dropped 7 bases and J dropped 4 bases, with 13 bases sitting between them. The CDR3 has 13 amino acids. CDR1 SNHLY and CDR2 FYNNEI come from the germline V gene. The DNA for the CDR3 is TGTGCCAGCACATTACAGGGCCTCTATGGCTACACCTTC. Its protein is CASTLQGLYGYTF.

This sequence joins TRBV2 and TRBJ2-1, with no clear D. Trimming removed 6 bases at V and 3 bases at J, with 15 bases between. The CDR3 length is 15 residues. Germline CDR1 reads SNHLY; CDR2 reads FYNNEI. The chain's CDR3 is CASRIVVGNYNEQFF. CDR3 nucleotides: TGTGCCAGCAGGATAGTCGTCGGTAACTACAATGAGCAGTTCTTC.

CDR3 sequence reads: CASSPSSGTWVTQYF. The CDR3 bases are TGTGCCAGCAGCCCATCATCCGGGACATGGGTGACCCAGTACTTC. The chain employs TRBV5-6 and TRBJ2-5, with a weak D call TRBD1 (6 bases). Germline assignment: CDR1 SGHDT and CDR2 YYEEEE. The CDR3 has 15 amino acids. The ends were cut back, 4 bases at V and 7 bases at J, with 20 bases in the middle.

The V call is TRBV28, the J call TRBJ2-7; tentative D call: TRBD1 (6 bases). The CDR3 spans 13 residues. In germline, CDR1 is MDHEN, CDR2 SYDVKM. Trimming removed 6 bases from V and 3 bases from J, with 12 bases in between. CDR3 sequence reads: CASRQGRDYEQYF. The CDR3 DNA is TGTGCCAGCAGACAGGGACGGGACTACGAGCAGTACTTC.

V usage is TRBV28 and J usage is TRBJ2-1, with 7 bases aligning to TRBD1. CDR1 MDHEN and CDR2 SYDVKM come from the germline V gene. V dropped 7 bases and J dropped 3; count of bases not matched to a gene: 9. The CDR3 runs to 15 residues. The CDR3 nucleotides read TGTGCCAGCAAGGGACAGTCACACTTCTACAATGAGCAGTTCTTC. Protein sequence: CASKGQSHFYNEQFF.